The TCR beta chain under discussion was sequenced for a study of blood T cell repertoires in COVID-19. Libraries were prepared by immunoSEQ multiplex PCR; TCRdb keeps only in-frame clonotypes and omits some of them. The sample holds 88,000 or so clones, approximately 87% seen once. The V gene lost 3 bases and the J gene lost 11 bases, with 7 bases spanning the gap. This CDR3 is 10 amino acids long. Per the germline V gene, CDR1 is MDHEN and CDR2 is SYDVKM. The TCR was taken from a human donor in a cohort sampled during active COVID-19. V is TRBV28 and J is TRBJ1-1; no firm D call. Sequencing was carried out using peripheral blood. The CDR3 coding sequence is TGTGCCAGCAGTTTTAGGGAGGCTTTCTTT. Amino acid sequence: CASSFREAFF.